The next 2 T cell receptor beta chains were all read from a single sample in a study of cytomegalovirus exposure and HLA in healthy donors. Using immunoSEQ multiplex PCR, the repertoire was profiled, and TCRdb retains in-frame clones only, with some absent. The repertoire holds about 160,000 clones, with about 85% as singletons. Sequencing was carried out using PBMCs. The receptors were sampled from a man aged 25 to 40 in good health and CMV-seropositive.

The chain links TRBV5-1 to TRBJ1-5, with 7 bases identical to TRBD1. Germline V gives CDR1 SGHRS, CDR2 YFSETQ. V lost 0 bases and J lost 2; bases outside the gene matches: 2. The CDR3 length is 15 residues. This CDR3 reads CASSLGQGGNQPQHF. In DNA form, the CDR3 reads TGCGCCAGCAGCTTGGGACAGGGAGGCAATCAGCCCCAGCATTTT.

The V call is TRBV11-2, the J call TRBJ1-6; weak D call: TRBD1 (5 bases). Germline lookup yields CDR1 SGHAT and CDR2 FQNNGV. CDR3 size: 13 residues. V dropped 1 base and J dropped 9 bases, with 7 bases sitting between them. This chain's CDR3 is CASSLGQGSPLHF. CDR3 nucleotides: TGTGCCAGCAGCTTAGGTCAGGGTTCACCCCTCCACTTT.